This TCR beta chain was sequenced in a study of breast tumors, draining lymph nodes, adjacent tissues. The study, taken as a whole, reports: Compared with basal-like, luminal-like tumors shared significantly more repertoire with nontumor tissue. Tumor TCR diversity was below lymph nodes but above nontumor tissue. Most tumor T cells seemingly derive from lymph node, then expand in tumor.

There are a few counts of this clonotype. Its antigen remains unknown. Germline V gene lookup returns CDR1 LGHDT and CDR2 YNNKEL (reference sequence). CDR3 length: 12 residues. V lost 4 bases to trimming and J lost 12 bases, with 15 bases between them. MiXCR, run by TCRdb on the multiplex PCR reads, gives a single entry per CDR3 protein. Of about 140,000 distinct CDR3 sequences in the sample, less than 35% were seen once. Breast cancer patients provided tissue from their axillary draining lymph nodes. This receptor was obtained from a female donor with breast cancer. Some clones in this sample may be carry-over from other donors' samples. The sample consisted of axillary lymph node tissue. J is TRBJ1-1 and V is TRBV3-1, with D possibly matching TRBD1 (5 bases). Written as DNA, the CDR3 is TGTGCCAGCAGCCCGCCAGGGACGGATCCTTTCTTT. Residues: CASSPPGTDPFF.